This TCR beta chain was recorded in a study of cytomegalovirus exposure and HLA in healthy donors. About the study: Genotyping showed around four fifths of 300 to 450 donors falling in the Caucasian-associated ancestry cluster. Study results and caveats: In a later analysis, the majority of CMV-associated beta chains seemingly showed HLA restriction. High sensitivity and specificity were reportedly achieved when the classifier diagnosed cytomegalovirus status.

The PCR contained 60 Vbeta and 13 Jbeta primers. The table came from immunoSEQ multiplex PCR; TCRdb's copy has only in-frame clones and leaves some out. In the table there are some 160,000 clones, approximately 84% of which are singletons. Regarding this clone: Its cognate antigen is unknown.

Germline-derived CDR1 and CDR2 are MGHRA and YSYEKL. The V end was cut by 0 bases, the J end by 12 bases, with 15 bases between. CDR3 length: 13 amino acids. The sample comprised PBMCs. The clonotype originates from a male donor in good health and CMV-seropositive. V gene TRBV4-1 combines with J gene TRBJ2-7; weak D call: TRBD1 (6 bases). The CDR3 spells CASSQDGQSKGYF. The CDR3 region has the DNA TGCGCCAGCAGCCAAGACGGACAGAGTAAGGGGTACTTC.